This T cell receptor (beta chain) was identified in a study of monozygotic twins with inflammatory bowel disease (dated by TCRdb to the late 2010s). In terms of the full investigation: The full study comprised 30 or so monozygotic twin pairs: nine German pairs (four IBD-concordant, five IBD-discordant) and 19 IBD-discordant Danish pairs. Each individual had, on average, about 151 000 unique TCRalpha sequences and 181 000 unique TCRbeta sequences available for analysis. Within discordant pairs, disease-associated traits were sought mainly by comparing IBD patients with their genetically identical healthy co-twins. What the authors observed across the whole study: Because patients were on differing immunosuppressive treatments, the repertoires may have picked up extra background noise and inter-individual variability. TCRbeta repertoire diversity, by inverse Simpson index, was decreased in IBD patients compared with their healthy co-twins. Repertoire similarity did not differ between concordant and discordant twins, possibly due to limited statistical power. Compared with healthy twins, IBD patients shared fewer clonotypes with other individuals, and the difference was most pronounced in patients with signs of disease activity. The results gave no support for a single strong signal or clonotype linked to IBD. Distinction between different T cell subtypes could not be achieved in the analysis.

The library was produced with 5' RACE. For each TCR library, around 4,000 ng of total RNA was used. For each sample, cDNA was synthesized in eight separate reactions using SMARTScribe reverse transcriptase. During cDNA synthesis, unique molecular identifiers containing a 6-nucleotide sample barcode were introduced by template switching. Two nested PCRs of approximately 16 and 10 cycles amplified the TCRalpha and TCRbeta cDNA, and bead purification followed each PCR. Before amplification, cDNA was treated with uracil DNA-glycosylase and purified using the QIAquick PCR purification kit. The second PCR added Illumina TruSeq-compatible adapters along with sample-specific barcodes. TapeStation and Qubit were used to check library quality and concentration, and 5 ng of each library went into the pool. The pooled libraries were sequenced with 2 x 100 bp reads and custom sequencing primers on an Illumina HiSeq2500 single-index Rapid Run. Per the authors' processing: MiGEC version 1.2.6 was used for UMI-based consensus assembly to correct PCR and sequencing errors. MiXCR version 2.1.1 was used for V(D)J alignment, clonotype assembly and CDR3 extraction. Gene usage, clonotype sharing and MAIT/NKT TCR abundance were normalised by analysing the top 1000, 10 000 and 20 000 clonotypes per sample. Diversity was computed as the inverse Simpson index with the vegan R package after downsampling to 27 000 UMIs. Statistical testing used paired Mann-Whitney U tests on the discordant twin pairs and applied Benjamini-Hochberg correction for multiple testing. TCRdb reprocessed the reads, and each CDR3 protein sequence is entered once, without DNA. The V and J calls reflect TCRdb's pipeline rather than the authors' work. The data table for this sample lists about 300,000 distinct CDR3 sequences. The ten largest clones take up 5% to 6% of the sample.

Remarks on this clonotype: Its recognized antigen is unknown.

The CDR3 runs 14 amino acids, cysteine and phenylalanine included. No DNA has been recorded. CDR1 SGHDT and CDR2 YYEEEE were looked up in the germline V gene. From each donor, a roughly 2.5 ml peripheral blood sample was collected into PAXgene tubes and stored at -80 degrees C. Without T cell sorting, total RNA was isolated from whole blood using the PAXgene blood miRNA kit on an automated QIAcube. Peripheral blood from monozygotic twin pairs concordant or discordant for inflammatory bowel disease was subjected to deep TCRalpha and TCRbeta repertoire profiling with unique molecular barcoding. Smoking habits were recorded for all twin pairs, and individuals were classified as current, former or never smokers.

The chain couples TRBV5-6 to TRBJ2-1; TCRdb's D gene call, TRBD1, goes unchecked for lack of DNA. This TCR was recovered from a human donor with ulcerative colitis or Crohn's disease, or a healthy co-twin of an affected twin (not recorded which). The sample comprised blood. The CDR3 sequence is CASSLVGGYNEQFF.